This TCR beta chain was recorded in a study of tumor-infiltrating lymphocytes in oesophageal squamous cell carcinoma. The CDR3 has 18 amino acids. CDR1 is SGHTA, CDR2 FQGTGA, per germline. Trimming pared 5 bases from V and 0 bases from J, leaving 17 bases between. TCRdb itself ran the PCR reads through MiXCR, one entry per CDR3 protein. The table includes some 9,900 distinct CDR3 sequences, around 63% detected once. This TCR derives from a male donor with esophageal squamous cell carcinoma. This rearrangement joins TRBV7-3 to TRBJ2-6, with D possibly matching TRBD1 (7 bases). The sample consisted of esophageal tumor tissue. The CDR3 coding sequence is TGTGCCAGCAGCCTAAAAGGGACAGCGGGCTCTGGGGCCAACGTCCTGACTTTC. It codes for CASSLKGTAGSGANVLTF.